The 5 T cell receptor beta chains below all came from one sample that was sequenced in a study of tumor and adjacent non-tumor tissue in lung cancer. The template was RNA from unsorted bulk tissue. The normal lung tissue was taken more than 3 cm from the tumor edge. A modified ARM-PCR protocol with three rounds of nested PCR amplified TCRbeta. TCRdb used MiXCR to reprocess the multiplex PCR reads, holding one entry per CDR3 protein. Of tens of thousands of distinct CDR3 sequences in the sample, under 70% are singletons; the top ten hold 28%. The sample taken for sequencing was distant non-tumor lung tissue. These receptors were collected from a woman aged 50 to 60 with non-small cell lung cancer.

This clonotype has just a few counts. The chain carries TRBV12-3 or TRBV12-4 and TRBJ1-5; a possible D gene is TRBD1 (6 bases). With 1 base removed from V and 0 bases from J, the gap between germline ends came to 16 bases. The length of the CDR3 is 18 residues. The CDR3 nucleotides read TGTGCCAGCAGTTTAGTTGGGGGGGCCCGGTTTAGCAATCAGCCCCAGCATTTT. It translates to CASSLVGGARFSNQPQHF.

The V gene is TRBV7-9, the J gene TRBJ2-1; 7 bases align to TRBD1. The V and J ends lost 1 base and 8 bases, in that order; junction bases with no gene match: 8. From germline, CDR1 is SEHNR and CDR2 FQNEAQ (reference sequence). This CDR3 comprises 15 residues. CDR3 sequence reads: CASSLGQGRNHEQFF. In DNA, the CDR3 is TGTGCCAGCAGCTTAGGACAGGGTAGGAACCATGAGCAGTTCTTC.

This clonotype was counted once. The rearrangement uses TRBV20-1 and TRBJ2-1; possible D gene TRBD1, 6 bases. V was trimmed by 0 bases and J by 7 bases, leaving 22 bases between them. CDR1 DFQATT and CDR2 SNEGSKA come from the germline V gene (reference sequence). The length of the CDR3 is 17 residues. The CDR3 loop is CSARDLRGLQKWNEQFF. In DNA form, the CDR3 reads TGCAGTGCTAGAGATCTCAGGGGATTACAAAAATGGAATGAGCAGTTCTTC.

In regard to this clonotype: The junction departs from the called germline gene at one end, perhaps through a read error. The chain is built from TRBV11-1 and TRBJ1-1; D is unclear. The length of the CDR3 is 14 residues. CDR1 SGHAT and CDR2 FQDESV come from the germline V gene (reference sequence). CDR3 nucleotides: TGTGCCTGCAGCTTGAAGGAGTTGAACACCGAAGCTTCCTTT. Translation gives CACSLKELNTEASF. Full variable domain (missing parts from reference TRBV11-1 and TRBJ1-1): EAEVAQSPRYKITEKSQAVAFWCDPISGHATLYWYRQILGQGPELLVQFQDESVVDDSQLPKDRFSAERLKGVDSTLKIQPAELGDSAMYLCACSLKELNTEASFGQGTRLTVV.

The V call is TRBV20-1, the J call TRBJ2-5; D call uncertain. Germline-derived CDR1 and CDR2 are DFQATT and SNEGSKA (reference sequence). V was shortened by 4 bases and J by 7 bases, with 16 bases between the two germline ends. The CDR3 extends over 13 amino acids. The CDR3 DNA sequence: TGCAGTGCTAAGGACCTTGGCTGGGTGACCCAGTACTTC. Translation gives CSAKDLGWVTQYF.